The rows below give T cell receptor beta chains drawn from one sample of a study of T cell responses to AZD1222 COVID-19 vaccine. Profiled with immunoSEQ multiplex PCR; TCRdb holds only in-frame clones, not every one. The sample has some 150,000 clones; over 85% are singletons. Sequences were derived from peripheral blood, sampled on day 0 of AZD1222 vaccination. The receptor source for this set is an adult in good health. Both conserved end residues are part of each CDR3. D genes are given only for firm matches. Rows give clone size only sometimes, using once, few, many, or a class for an expanded clone.

CDR3 protein	CDR3 DNA	clone size	J gene	V gene	D gene
CASSRQPNYGYTF	TGTGCCAGCAGTAGACAGCCTAACTATGGCTACACCTTC	NA	TRBJ1-2	TRBV25-1	NA
CASSLKGTGEKLFF	TGCGCCAGCAGCTTAAAGGGGACAGGGGAAAAACTGTTTTTT	NA	TRBJ1-4	TRBV5-1	TRBD1
CASLGPTRGYTF	TGTGCCAGTCTGGGACCGACGCGTGGCTACACCTTC	NA	TRBJ1-2	TRBV19	NA
CASASNGNNQPQHF	TGTGCCAGCGCAAGCAACGGGAACAATCAGCCCCAGCATTTT	once	TRBJ1-5	TRBV5-5	NA
CASSSVGQLGTEAFF	TGTGCCAGCAGTTCCGTAGGGCAGCTGGGCACTGAAGCTTTCTTT	NA	TRBJ1-1	TRBV11-2	NA
CASSLWQGAGGPTDTQYF	TGTGCCAGCAGCTTGTGGCAAGGGGCAGGGGGTCCCACAGATACGCAGTATTTT	NA	TRBJ2-3	TRBV5-6	TRBD1
CASRDSGELFF	TGTGCCAGTAGAGATTCCGGGGAGCTGTTTTTT	NA	TRBJ2-2	TRBV19	NA
CASMDTTGDESNQPQHF	TGTGCCAGCATGGATACCACAGGGGACGAAAGCAATCAGCCCCAGCATTTT	NA	TRBJ1-5	TRBV27	TRBD1
CASSRTSVDEQFF	TGTGCCAGCAGCCGAACTAGCGTAGATGAGCAGTTCTTC	NA	TRBJ2-1	TRBV5-4	TRBD2
CASNLINTIYF	TGCGCCAGCAATTTGATAAACACCATATATTTT	NA	TRBJ1-3	TRBV5-1	NA
CASLRGGPGEQFF	TGTGCCAGCCTGAGGGGGGGGCCCGGTGAGCAGTTCTTC	NA	TRBJ2-1	TRBV12-3/TRBV12-4	NA
CASSQVRGQGPYEQYF	TGCGCCAGCAGCCAAGTGCGGGGACAGGGCCCCTACGAGCAGTACTTC	NA	TRBJ2-7	TRBV4-1	TRBD1
CASSQDMAGGAYNEQFF	TGTGCCAGCAGCCAAGATATGGCGGGGGGGGCCTACAATGAGCAGTTCTTC	once	TRBJ2-1	TRBV3-1/TRBV3-2	TRBD2
CASSTQSGTEAFF	TGTGCCAGCAGCACTCAAAGCGGCACTGAAGCTTTCTTT	NA	TRBJ1-1	TRBV11-3	NA
CASSQVLGASYEQYF	TGCGCCAGCAGCCAAGTGCTGGGGGCCTCCTACGAGCAGTACTTC	NA	TRBJ2-7	TRBV4-1	NA
CASSVDRGNSPLHF	TGTGCCAGTAGTGTCGACAGGGGTAATTCACCCCTCCACTTT	NA	TRBJ1-6	TRBV19	TRBD1
CATSDPTGGNYNEQFF	TGTGCCACCAGTGACCCCACAGGGGGAAACTACAATGAGCAGTTCTTC	once	TRBJ2-1	TRBV24-1	TRBD1
CASSEVNSYEQYF	TGCGCCAGCAGTGAGGTCAACTCCTACGAGCAGTACTTC	NA	TRBJ2-7	TRBV10-1	NA
CASSPDRGYQPQHF	TGTGCCAGCAGCCCGGACAGGGGGTATCAGCCCCAGCATTTT	NA	TRBJ1-5	TRBV6-6	TRBD1
CASSRGHLDYGYTF	TGTGCCAGCAGCCGGGGACACCTCGATTATGGCTACACCTTC	once	TRBJ1-2	TRBV11-2	NA
CASSLRTSGRTNEQFF	TGTGCCAGCTCACTAAGGACTAGCGGGAGGACCAATGAGCAGTTCTTC	NA	TRBJ2-1	TRBV18	TRBD2
CASSLDREAGNTIYF	TGTGCCAGCAGCCTCGACAGGGAGGCTGGAAACACCATATATTTT	NA	TRBJ1-3	TRBV3-1/TRBV3-2	TRBD1
CASSEDLDSAAYGYTF	TGTGCCAGCAGTGAAGATTTGGACAGCGCTGCCTATGGCTACACCTTC	NA	TRBJ1-2	TRBV6-1	NA
CASSQARDRWKFF	TGCGCCAGCAGCCAAGCGCGTGACAGGTGGAAATTTTTT	NA	TRBJ1-4	TRBV4-1	NA
CASSLRDRGSGNTIYF	TGTGCCAGCAGCTTACGGGACAGGGGTTCTGGAAACACCATATATTTT	NA	TRBJ1-3	TRBV5-4	TRBD1
CASSLAGAGPNNEQFF	TGCGCCAGCAGCTTGGCCGGGGCGGGGCCGAACAATGAGCAGTTCTTC	NA	TRBJ2-1	TRBV5-1	NA
CASSLVQGRTDTQYF	TGCGCCAGCAGCTTAGTACAGGGTCGCACAGATACGCAGTATTTT	once	TRBJ2-3	TRBV5-1	NA
CATGTGSNTEAFF	TGCGCCACCGGGACAGGGTCGAACACTGAAGCTTTCTTT	NA	TRBJ1-1	TRBV5-1	TRBD1
CASSTQRGQYF	TGTGCCAGCAGCACCCAAAGAGGGCAGTACTTC	NA	TRBJ2-7	TRBV28	NA
CASSTKTATDTQYF	TGTGCCAGCAGCACCAAGACAGCCACAGATACGCAGTATTTT	NA	TRBJ2-3	TRBV7-9	NA
CASSELGPTYNEQFF	TGTGCCAGCAGTGAGCTGGGCCCCACCTACAATGAGCAGTTCTTC	NA	TRBJ2-1	TRBV6-1	NA
CASSTLTEQFF	TGTGCCAGCAGCACATTGACTGAGCAGTTCTTC	NA	TRBJ2-1	TRBV2	NA
CASTSTEAFF	TGTGCCAGCACGTCCACTGAAGCTTTCTTT	NA	TRBJ1-1	TRBV12-3/TRBV12-4	NA
CASSLANIDTQYF	TGTGCCAGCAGCCTTGCAAATATCGATACGCAGTATTTT	NA	TRBJ2-3	TRBV11-2	NA
CASSYSVAGGFYEQYF	TGTGCCAGCAGTTACTCGGTAGCGGGGGGTTTCTACGAGCAGTACTTC	NA	TRBJ2-7	TRBV6-5	TRBD2
CASSRTGTSGSNEQFF	TGTGCCAGCAGTCGAACCGGGACTAGCGGGAGCAATGAGCAGTTCTTC	NA	TRBJ2-1	TRBV27	TRBD2
CASSRPGTVGGGLFF	TGTGCCAGCAGCCGACCCGGGACAGTAGGCGGTGGACTGTTTTTT	NA	TRBJ1-4	TRBV3-1/TRBV3-2	TRBD1
CASSYLAGDLGEQYF	TGCGCCAGCAGCTACCTAGCGGGGGACCTCGGGGAGCAGTACTTC	NA	TRBJ2-7	TRBV5-1	TRBD2
CASSLTGGPYGYTF	TGCGCCAGCAGTCTAACAGGGGGCCCCTATGGCTACACCTTC	NA	TRBJ1-2	TRBV4-1	TRBD1
CAISESEGTGNSPLHF	TGTGCCATCAGTGAGTCCGAGGGGACAGGTAATTCACCCCTCCACTTT	NA	TRBJ1-6	TRBV10-3	TRBD1